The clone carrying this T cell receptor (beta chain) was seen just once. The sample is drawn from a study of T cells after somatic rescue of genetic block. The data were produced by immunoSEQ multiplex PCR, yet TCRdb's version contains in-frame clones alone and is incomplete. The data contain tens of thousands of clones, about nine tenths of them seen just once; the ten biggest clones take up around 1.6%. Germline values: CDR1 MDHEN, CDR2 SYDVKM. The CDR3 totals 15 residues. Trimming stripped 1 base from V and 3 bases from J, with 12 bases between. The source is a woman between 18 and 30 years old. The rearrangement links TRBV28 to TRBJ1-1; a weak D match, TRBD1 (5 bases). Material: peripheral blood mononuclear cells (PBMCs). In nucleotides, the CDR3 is TGTGCCAGCAGTTTATTGGGACGGTTGGACACTGAAGCTTTCTTT. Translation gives CASSLLGRLDTEAFF.